The TCR beta chain described here comes from a study of blood T cell repertoires in COVID-19. About the study: The United States, Italy and Spain provided the acute and convalescent COVID-19 samples. PBMCs, B-cell-depleted T cells, or T cells were the source of the cDNA or gDNA that made up the material.

Trimming removed 0 bases from V and 4 bases from J, with 10 bases in between. The germline CDR1 and CDR2 sequences are SGHDT and YYEEEE. The length of the CDR3 is 15 residues. In the authors' methods: Reference gene primer amplification gave estimated nucleated cell counts. Clones were sequenced by immunoSEQ multiplex PCR, and TCRdb holds only the in-frame ones, with some missing. The V and J calls and clone size are taken from that table; D and trimming were inferred from the DNA. The data show some 280,000 clones, around 86% seen once. The clonotype was recovered from a woman aged 25 to 45 with active or convalescent COVID-19. The rearrangement uses TRBV5-6 and TRBJ2-2, with D possibly being TRBD1 (6 bases). The sequencing input was peripheral blood. CDR3: CASSLGGQGTGELFF. The CDR3 DNA reads as TGTGCCAGCAGCTTGGGGGGGCAGGGCACCGGGGAGCTGTTTTTT.